The 21 T cell receptor beta chains below all came from one sample that was sequenced in a study of blood T cell repertoires in COVID-19. Repertoires were generated with immunoSEQ multiplex PCR, while TCRdb's copy carries only in-frame clones and drops some. This sample has under 150,000 clones, with approximately 81% found just once. The source material was PBMCs or T cells enriched from blood (not recorded which). All receptors derive from a middle-aged man with acute COVID-19.

J is TRBJ1-2 and V is TRBV12-3 or TRBV12-4; 8 bases line up with TRBD1. The CDR3 length is 13 residues. The J segment lost 8 bases and the V segment lost 5 bases, leaving 7 bases of the junction unmatched. As DNA, the CDR3 is TGTGCCAGCAGTGTTGGACAGGGTCGCGGCTACACCTTC. Translating it yields CASSVGQGRGYTF.

This rearrangement joins TRBV30 to TRBJ2-1; the match to TRBD2 covers 7 bases. This CDR3 has 12 amino acids. Germline V lookup: CDR1 GTSNPN, CDR2 SVGIG (reference sequence). CDR3 loop: CALRGFHNEQFF. The CDR3 nucleotides are TGTGCGTTGCGGGGGTTCCACAATGAGCAGTTCTTC.

The chain employs TRBV28 and TRBJ1-2; possibly TRBD1 for D (6 bases). V shed 5 bases and J shed 6 bases, with 16 bases lying between them. The CDR3 sequence is 14 residues long. Per the germline V gene, CDR1 is MDHEN and CDR2 is SYDVKM. The CDR3 protein is CASSTYRESHGYTF. CDR3 bases: TGTGCCAGCAGTACCTACAGGGAGTCCCATGGCTACACCTTC.

This chain links TRBV4-3 with TRBJ1-1; 7 bases match TRBD1. CDR3 length: 15 residues. CDR1 is LGHNA, CDR2 YSLEER, per germline. J was trimmed by 5 bases and V by 3 bases; bases with no gene match: 9. CDR3 in amino acids: CASSHRQGGITEAFF. CDR3 coding DNA: TGCGCCAGCAGCCACCGACAGGGAGGAATAACTGAAGCTTTCTTT.

The chain has TRBV7-9 and TRBJ2-5, with 10 bases aligning to TRBD1. CDR3 length: 15 amino acids. Germline values: CDR1 SEHNR, CDR2 FQNEAQ (reference sequence). After removal of 2 bases from V and 6 bases from J, the junction contained 6 bases not matched to a gene. CDR3 nucleotide sequence: TGTGCCAGCAGCTTAAGGGACAGGGGTATAAAGACCCAGTACTTC. It yields the protein CASSLRDRGIKTQYF.

The chain has TRBV7-6 and TRBJ2-5; tentatively, D is TRBD2 (7 bases). The germline V and J ends were trimmed by 0 bases and 5 bases, with 19 bases remaining between them. The CDR3 has 17 amino acids. CDR1 is SGHVS, CDR2 FNYEAQ, per germline. The CDR3 here is CASSLAVRDGGLETQYF. The CDR3 DNA follows: TGTGCCAGCAGCTTAGCCGTGCGGGACGGGGGGCTTGAGACCCAGTACTTC.

V is TRBV7-2 and J is TRBJ1-6; perhaps TRBD1 as D (6 bases). Trimming cost V 7 bases and J 10 bases, with 14 bases left between them. The germline V gene encodes CDR1 SGHTA and CDR2 FQGNSA. The length of the CDR3 is 13 residues. In nucleotides, the CDR3 is TGTGCCAGCACAGGGGATCCCAACTCACCCCTCCACTTT. The encoded protein is CASTGDPNSPLHF.

The V and J genes are TRBV6-5 and TRBJ2-5; a weak D match, TRBD2 (5 bases). CDR1 is MNHEY, CDR2 SVGAGI, per germline. With 2 bases removed from V and 4 bases from J, the gap between germline ends came to 8 bases. This CDR3 has 13 amino acids. In DNA, the CDR3 is TGTGCCAGCAGTTACGACGGAGGAGAGACCCAGTACTTC. Translating gives CASSYDGGETQYF.

This chain connects TRBV6-5 to TRBJ1-2; 9 nucleotides agree with TRBD1. V lost 6 bases and J lost 4; bases outside the gene matches: 3. Per the germline V gene, CDR1 is MNHEY and CDR2 is SVGAGI. CDR3 length equals 13 residues. The CDR3, as DNA: TGTGCCAGCAGCAAACAGGGGGCCTATGGCTACACCTTC. Translation gives CASSKQGAYGYTF.

This clone was picked up one time. This chain links TRBV24-1 with TRBJ2-1; 11 bases are shared with TRBD2. CDR3 length: 15 residues. V lost 5 bases, J lost 9 bases, and 8 bases stayed unmatched. CDR1 and CDR2 (germline): KGHDR, SFDVKD. The CDR3 here is CATSGVAGGAGEQFF. The CDR3 DNA reads as TGTGCCACCAGTGGGGTAGCGGGAGGGGCCGGTGAGCAGTTCTTC.

V usage is TRBV19 and J usage is TRBJ1-1, with 7 bases fitting TRBD1. The CDR3 consists of 13 residues. Per the germline V gene, CDR1 is LNHDA and CDR2 is SQIVND (reference sequence). V was pared by 4 bases and J by 11 bases, with 10 bases of the junction left unmatched. CDR3 sequence reads: CASSTGQTTAAFF. The CDR3 nucleotides are TGTGCCAGTAGTACGGGACAGACCACAGCGGCTTTCTTT.

CDR3 loop: CASSSGDGYTF. DNA of the CDR3: TGTGCCAGCAGTTCGGGAGATGGCTACACCTTC. J is TRBJ1-2 and V is TRBV6-2 or TRBV6-3; no clear D. CDR1 MNHEY and CDR2 SVGEGT come from the germline V gene. This CDR3 spans 11 amino acids. V gave up 4 bases and J gave up 6 bases, with 6 bases separating them.

The chain joins TRBV7-2 to TRBJ1-6; D gene uncertain. Germline V gives CDR1 SGHTA, CDR2 FQGNSA. V was clipped by 5 bases and J by 7 bases, with 15 bases between them. The CDR3 contains 15 residues. The CDR3 coding sequence is TGTGCCAGCAGCAGGGAGGGTGGGCGAAATTCACCCCTCCACTTT. It codes for CASSREGGRNSPLHF. Complete variable domain (other parts from reference TRBV7-2 and TRBJ1-6): GAGVSQSPSNKVTEKGKDVELRCDPISGHTALYWYRQSLGQGLEFLIYFQGNSAPDKSGLPSDRFSAERTGGSVSTLTIQRTQQEDSAVYLCASSREGGRNSPLHFGNGTRLTVT.

V gene TRBV4-1 combines with J gene TRBJ2-1; TRBD2 is a possible D gene (6 bases). With 3 bases removed from V and 1 base from J, the gap between germline ends came to 10 bases. The CDR3 loop spans 15 amino acids. Looked up from germline, CDR1 is MGHRA and CDR2 is YSYEKL. The CDR3 loop reads CASSHLAGSYNEQFF. DNA of the CDR3: TGCGCCAGCAGCCACCTGGCGGGATCCTACAATGAGCAGTTCTTC.

This chain uses TRBV10-1 with TRBJ1-2, with D perhaps matching TRBD1 (5 bases). Germline CDR1 reads WNHNN; CDR2 reads SYGVQD (reference sequence). This CDR3 is built from 14 residues. V was cut by 9 bases and J by 0 bases, with 14 bases left in between. CDR3: CARPPDITNYGYTF. The DNA for the CDR3 is TGCGCCAGACCCCCGGACATAACTAACTATGGCTACACCTTC.

The chain employs TRBV10-1 and TRBJ2-3; 13 nucleotides align to TRBD2. The trim removed 4 bases at V and 6 bases at J, leaving 10 bases unmatched. CDR1 is WNHNN and CDR2 is SYGVQD in the germline V gene (reference sequence). The CDR3 contains 17 residues. The CDR3 DNA reads TGCGCCAGCAGTGGGACTAGCGGGGGCCCCAATGGTGATACGCAGTATTTT. It codes for CASSGTSGGPNGDTQYF.

This chain connects TRBV28 to TRBJ1-5; TRBD1 is a possible D gene (6 bases). The CDR3 is made up of 16 amino acids. Germline assignment: CDR1 MDHEN and CDR2 SYDVKM. The V gene lost 6 bases and the J gene lost 0 bases, with 15 bases spanning the gap. The CDR3 spells CASRVGTIRSNQPQHF. The CDR3 bases are TGTGCCAGCAGAGTCGGGACAATTCGTAGCAATCAGCCCCAGCATTTT.

The chain joins TRBV7-2 to TRBJ2-1; 12 positions match TRBD2. The CDR3 contains 15 residues. Germline CDR1 is SGHTA and CDR2 is FQGNSA. Trimming removed 4 bases from V and 6 bases from J; junction bases left unmatched: 4. CDR3 region: CASSSLAGGGNEQFF. In DNA, the CDR3 is TGTGCCAGCAGCTCACTAGCGGGGGGCGGCAATGAGCAGTTCTTC.

This clone occurred once. The CDR3 protein is CASSDREDTEAFF. CDR3 DNA sequence: TGTGCCAGCAGCGACAGGGAAGACACTGAAGCTTTCTTT. The chain joins TRBV6-5 to TRBJ1-1, with 7 nucleotides matching TRBD1. The CDR3 loop spans 13 amino acids. CDR1 and CDR2 (germline): MNHEY, SVGAGI. The junction had 4 bases not matched to a gene; V was cut back by 6 bases and J by 3 bases.

V gene TRBV23-1 combines with J gene TRBJ2-6; D perhaps matches TRBD1 (6 bases). TRBV23-1 is given ORF status, its function remaining uncertain. V lost 6 bases to trimming and J lost 4 bases, with 19 bases between them. This CDR3 spans 17 amino acids. The CDR3 bases are TGCGCCAGCAGCCACCCTGGGGGCCCATCAGGGGCCAACGTCCTGACTTTC. Its translation is CASSHPGGPSGANVLTF.

The J gene is TRBJ2-3, the V gene TRBV11-2; 8 bases fit TRBD2. The CDR3 covers 14 residues. Trimming cost V 5 bases and J 1 base; bases outside gene matches: 2. Germline loops: CDR1 SGHAT, CDR2 FQNNGV. The CDR3 reads CASSTSGGTDTQYF. The CDR3 bases are TGTGCCAGCAGCACTAGCGGCGGCACAGATACGCAGTATTTT.